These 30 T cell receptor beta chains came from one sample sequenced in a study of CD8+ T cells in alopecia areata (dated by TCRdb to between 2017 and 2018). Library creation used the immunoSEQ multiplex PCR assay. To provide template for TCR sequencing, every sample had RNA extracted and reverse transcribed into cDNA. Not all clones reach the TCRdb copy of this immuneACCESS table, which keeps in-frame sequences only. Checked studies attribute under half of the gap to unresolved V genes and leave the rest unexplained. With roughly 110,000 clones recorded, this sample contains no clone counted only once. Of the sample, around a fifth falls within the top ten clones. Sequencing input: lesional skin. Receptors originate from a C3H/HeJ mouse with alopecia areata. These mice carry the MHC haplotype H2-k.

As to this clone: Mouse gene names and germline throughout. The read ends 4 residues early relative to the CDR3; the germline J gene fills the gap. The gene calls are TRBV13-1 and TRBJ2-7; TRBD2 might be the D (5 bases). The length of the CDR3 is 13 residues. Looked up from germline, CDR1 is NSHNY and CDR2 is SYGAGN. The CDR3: CASSDSGIYEQYF. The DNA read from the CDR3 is TGTGCCAGCAGTGATTCTGGGATATAT.

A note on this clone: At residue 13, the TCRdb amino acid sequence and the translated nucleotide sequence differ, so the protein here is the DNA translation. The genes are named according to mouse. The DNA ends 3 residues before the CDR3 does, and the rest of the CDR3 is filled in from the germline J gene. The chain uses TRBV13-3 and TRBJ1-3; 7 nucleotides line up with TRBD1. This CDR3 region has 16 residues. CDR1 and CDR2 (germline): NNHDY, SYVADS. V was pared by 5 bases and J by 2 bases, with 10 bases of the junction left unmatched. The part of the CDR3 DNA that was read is TGTGCCAGCAGGGTACCCTTCGACAGGGCTGGAAATACG. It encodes CASRVPFDRAGNT. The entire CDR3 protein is CASRVPFDRAGNTLYF.

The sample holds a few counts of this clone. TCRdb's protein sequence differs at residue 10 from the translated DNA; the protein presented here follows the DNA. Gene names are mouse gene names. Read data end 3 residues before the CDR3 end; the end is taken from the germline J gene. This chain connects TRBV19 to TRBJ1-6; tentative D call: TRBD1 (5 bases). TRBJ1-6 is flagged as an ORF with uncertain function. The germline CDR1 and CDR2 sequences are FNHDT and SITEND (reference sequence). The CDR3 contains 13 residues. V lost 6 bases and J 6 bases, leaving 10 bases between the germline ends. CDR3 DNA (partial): TGTGCCAGCAAGAGGGGTGGTAATTCGCCC. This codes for CASKRGGNSP. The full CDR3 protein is CASKRGGNSPLYF.

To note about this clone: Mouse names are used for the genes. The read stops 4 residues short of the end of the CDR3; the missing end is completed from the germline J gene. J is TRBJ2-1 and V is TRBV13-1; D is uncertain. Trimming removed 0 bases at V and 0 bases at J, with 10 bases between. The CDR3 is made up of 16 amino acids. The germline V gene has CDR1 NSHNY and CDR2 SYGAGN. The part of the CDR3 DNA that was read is TGTGCCAGCAGTGATGCAGACATTTATAACTATGCT. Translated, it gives CASSDADIYNYA. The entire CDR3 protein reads CASSDADIYNYAEQFF.

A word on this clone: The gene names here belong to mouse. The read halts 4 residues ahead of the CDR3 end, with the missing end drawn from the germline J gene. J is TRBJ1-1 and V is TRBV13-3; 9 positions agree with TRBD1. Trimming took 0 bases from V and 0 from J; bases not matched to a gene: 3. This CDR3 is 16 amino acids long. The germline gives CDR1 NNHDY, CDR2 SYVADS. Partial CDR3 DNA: TGTGCCAGCAGTGATGAGGACAGGGGTTCAAACACA. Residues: CASSDEDRGSNT. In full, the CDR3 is CASSDEDRGSNTEVFF.

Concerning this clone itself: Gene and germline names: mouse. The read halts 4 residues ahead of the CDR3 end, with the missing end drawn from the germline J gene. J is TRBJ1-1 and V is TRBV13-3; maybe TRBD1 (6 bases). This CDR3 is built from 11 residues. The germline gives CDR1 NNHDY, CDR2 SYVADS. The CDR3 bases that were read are TGTGCCAGCATCGGACAGAGA. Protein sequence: CASIGQR. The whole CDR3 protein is CASIGQREVFF.

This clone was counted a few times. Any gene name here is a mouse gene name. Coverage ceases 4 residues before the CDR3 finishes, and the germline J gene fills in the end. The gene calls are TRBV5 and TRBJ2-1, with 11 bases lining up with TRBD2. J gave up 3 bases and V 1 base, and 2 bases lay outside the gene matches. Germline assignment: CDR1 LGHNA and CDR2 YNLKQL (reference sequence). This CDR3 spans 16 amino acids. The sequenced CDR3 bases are TGTGCCAGCAGCCAAGCCGGACTGGGGGGCTATGCT. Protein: CASSQAGLGGYA. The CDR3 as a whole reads CASSQAGLGGYAEQFF.

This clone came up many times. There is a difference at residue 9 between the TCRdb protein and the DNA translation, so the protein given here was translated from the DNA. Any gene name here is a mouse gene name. The part of the CDR3 DNA that was read is TGTGCCAGCAGTTCCCAGGGGAGGACG. Residues: CASSSQGRT. The full CDR3 is CASSSQGRTLYF. The chain joins TRBV13-3 to TRBJ1-3, with D maybe TRBD1 (6 bases). Read sequence stops 3 residues before the CDR3 end, and the germline J gene provides the missing end. There are 12 residues in the CDR3. Germline V gene sequence: CDR1 NNHDY, CDR2 SYVADS. Variable domain in full (rest from reference TRBV13-3 and TRBJ1-3): EAAVTQSPRSKVAVTGGKVTLSCHQTNNHDYMYWYRQDTGHGLRLIHYSYVADSTEKGDIPDGYKASRPSQENFSLILELASLSQTAVYFCASSSQGRTLYFGEGSRLIVV.

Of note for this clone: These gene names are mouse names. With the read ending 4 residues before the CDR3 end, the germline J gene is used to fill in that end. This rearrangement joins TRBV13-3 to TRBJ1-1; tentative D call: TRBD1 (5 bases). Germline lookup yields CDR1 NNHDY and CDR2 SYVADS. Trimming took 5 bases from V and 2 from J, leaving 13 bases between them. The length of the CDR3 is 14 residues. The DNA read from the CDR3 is TGTGCCAGCAGCCCTGGACACGTCAACACA. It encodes CASSPGHVNT. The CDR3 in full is CASSPGHVNTEVFF.

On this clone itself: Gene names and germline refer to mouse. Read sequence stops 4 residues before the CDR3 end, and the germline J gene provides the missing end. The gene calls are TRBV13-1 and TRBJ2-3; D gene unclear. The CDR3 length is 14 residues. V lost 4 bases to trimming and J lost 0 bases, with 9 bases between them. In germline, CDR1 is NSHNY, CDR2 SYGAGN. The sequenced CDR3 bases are TGTGCCAGCAGTCCCACAGCTAGTGCAGAA. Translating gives CASSPTASAE. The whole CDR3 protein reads CASSPTASAETLYF.

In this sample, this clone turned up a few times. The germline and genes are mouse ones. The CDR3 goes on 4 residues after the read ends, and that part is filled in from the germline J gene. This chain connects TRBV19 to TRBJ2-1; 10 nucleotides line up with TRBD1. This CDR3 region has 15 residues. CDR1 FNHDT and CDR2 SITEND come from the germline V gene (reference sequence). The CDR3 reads CASSITVGQGAEQFF. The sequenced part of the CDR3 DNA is TGTGCCAGCAGTATAACGGTGGGACAGGGGGCT.

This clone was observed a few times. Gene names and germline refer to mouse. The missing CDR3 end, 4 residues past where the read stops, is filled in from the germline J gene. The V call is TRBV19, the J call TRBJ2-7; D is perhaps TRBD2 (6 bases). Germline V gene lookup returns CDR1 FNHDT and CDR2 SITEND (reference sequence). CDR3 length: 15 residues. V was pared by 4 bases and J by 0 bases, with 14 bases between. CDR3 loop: CASSLRLVVSYEQYF. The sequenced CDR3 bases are TGTGCCAGCAGTCTCCGACTGGTCGTCTCCTAT. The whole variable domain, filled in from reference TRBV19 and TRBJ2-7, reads GGIITQTPKFLIGQEGQKLTLKCQQNFNHDTMYWYRQDSGKGLRLIYYSITENDLQKGDLSEGYDASREKKSSFSLTVTSAQKNEMAVFLCASSLRLVVSYEQYFGPGTRLTVL.

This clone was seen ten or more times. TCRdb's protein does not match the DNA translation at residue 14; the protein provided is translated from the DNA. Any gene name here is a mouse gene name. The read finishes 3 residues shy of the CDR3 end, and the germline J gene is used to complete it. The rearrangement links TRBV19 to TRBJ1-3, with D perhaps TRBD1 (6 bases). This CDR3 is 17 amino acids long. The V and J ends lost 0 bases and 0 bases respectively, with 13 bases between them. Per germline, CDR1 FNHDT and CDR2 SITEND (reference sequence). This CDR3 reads CASSIGGTKNSGNTLYF. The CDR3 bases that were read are TGTGCCAGCAGTATAGGAGGGACAAAAAATTCTGGAAATACG.

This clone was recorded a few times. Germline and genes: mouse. Incomplete CDR3 DNA: TGTGCCAGCAGTGATACATACAATGCT. Translating gives CASSDTYNA. In full, the CDR3 reads CASSDTYNAEQFF. This chain links TRBV13-3 with TRBJ2-1; D remains ambiguous. The CDR3 end is not reached by the read, which stops 4 residues before it; the germline J gene fills it in. Germline CDR1 and CDR2: NNHDY and SYVADS. Trimming removed 1 base at V and 5 bases at J, with 7 bases between. The CDR3 has 13 residues.

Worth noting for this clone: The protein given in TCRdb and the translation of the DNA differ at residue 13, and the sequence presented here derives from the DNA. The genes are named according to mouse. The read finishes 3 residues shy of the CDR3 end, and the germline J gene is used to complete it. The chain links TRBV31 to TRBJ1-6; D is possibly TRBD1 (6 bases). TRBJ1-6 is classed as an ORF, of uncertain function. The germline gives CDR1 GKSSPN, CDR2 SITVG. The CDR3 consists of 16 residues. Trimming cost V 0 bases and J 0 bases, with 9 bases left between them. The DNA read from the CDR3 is TGTGCCTGGAGTCTAGGGGACAATTCCTATAATTCGCCC. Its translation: CAWSLGDNSYNSP. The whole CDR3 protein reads CAWSLGDNSYNSPLYF.

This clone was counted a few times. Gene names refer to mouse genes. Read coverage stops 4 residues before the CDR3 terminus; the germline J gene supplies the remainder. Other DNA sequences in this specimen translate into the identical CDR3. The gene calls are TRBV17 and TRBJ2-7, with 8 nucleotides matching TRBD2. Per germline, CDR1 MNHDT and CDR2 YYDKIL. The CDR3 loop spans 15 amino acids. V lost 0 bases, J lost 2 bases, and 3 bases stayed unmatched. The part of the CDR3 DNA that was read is TGTGCTAGCAGTAGAGATTTGGGGGGGGCCTAT. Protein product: CASSRDLGGAY. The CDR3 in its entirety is CASSRDLGGAYEQYF. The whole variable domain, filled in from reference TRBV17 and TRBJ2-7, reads DTTVKQNPRYKLARVGKPVNLICSQTMNHDTMYWYQKKPNQAPKLLLFYYDKILNREADTFEKFQSSRPNNSFCSLYIGSAGLEYSAMYLCASSRDLGGAYEQYFGPGTRLTVL.

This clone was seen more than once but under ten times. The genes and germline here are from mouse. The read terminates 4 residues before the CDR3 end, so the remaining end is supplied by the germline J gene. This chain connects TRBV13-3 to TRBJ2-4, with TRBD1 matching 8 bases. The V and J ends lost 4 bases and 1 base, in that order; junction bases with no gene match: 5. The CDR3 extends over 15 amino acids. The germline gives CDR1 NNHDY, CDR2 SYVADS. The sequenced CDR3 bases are TGTGCCAGCAGTCAGGGGGCGAGGGGTCAAAAC. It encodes CASSQGARGQN. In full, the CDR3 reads CASSQGARGQNTLYF. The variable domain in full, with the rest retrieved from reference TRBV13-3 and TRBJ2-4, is EAAVTQSPRSKVAVTGGKVTLSCHQTNNHDYMYWYRQDTGHGLRLIHYSYVADSTEKGDIPDGYKASRPSQENFSLILELASLSQTAVYFCASSQGARGQNTLYFGAGTRLSVL.

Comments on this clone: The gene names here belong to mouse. CDR3 bases read: TGCACCTGCAGTGCCAGGGAGAGGAAT. As protein: CTCSARERN. The complete CDR3 reads CTCSARERNEQYF. The chain carries TRBV1 and TRBJ2-7, with D possibly being TRBD1 (5 bases). The read is 4 residues too short to cover the CDR3 end, so that end is filled in from the germline J gene. The length of the CDR3 is 13 residues. CDR1 and CDR2 (germline): NSQYPW, LRSPGD (reference sequence).

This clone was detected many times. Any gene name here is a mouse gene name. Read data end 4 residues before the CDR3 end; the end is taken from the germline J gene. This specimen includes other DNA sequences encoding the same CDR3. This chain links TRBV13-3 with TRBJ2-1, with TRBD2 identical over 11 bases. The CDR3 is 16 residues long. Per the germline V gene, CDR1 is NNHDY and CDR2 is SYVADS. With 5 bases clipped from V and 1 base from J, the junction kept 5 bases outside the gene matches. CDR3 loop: CASSPRDWGNYAEQFF. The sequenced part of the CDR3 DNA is TGTGCCAGCAGCCCTCGGGACTGGGGGAACTATGCT.

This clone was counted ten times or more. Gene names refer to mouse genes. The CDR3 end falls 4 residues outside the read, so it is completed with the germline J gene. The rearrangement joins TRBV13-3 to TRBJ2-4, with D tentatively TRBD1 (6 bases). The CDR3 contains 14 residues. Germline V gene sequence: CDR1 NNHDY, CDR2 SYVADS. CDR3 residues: CASSKWDKKNTLYF. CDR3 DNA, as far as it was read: TGTGCCAGCAGTAAATGGGACAAAAAAAAC. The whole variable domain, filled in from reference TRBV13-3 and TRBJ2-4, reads EAAVTQSPRSKVAVTGGKVTLSCHQTNNHDYMYWYRQDTGHGLRLIHYSYVADSTEKGDIPDGYKASRPSQENFSLILELASLSQTAVYFCASSKWDKKNTLYFGAGTRLSVL.

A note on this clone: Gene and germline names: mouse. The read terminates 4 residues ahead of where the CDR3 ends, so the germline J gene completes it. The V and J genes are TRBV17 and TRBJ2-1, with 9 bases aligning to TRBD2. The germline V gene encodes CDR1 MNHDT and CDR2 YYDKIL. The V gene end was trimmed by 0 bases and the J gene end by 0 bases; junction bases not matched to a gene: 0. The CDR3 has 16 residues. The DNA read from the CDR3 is TGTGCTAGCAGTAGAGACTGGGGGGGTAACTATGCT. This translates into CASSRDWGGNYA. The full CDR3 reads CASSRDWGGNYAEQFF. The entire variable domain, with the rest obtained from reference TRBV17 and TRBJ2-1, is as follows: DTTVKQNPRYKLARVGKPVNLICSQTMNHDTMYWYQKKPNQAPKLLLFYYDKILNREADTFEKFQSSRPNNSFCSLYIGSAGLEYSAMYLCASSRDWGGNYAEQFFGPGTRLTVL.

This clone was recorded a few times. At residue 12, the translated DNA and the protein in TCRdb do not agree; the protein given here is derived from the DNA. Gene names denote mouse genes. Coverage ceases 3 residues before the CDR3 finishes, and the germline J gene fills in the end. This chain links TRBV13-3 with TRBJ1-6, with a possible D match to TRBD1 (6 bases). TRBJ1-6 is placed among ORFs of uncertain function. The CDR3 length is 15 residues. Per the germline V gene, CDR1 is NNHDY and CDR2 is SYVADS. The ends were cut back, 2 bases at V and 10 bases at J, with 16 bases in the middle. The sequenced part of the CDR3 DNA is TGTGCCAGCAGTGAAGAGCAGGGGTGGGGATCGCCC. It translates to CASSEEQGWGSP. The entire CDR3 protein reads CASSEEQGWGSPLYF.

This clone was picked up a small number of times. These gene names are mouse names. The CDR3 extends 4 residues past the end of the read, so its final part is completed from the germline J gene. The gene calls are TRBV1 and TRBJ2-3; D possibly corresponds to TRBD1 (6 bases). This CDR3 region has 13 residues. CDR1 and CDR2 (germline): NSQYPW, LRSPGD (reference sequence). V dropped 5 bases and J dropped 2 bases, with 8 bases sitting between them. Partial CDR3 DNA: TGCACCTGCAGTTCAGGGGTTGCAGAA. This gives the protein CTCSSGVAE. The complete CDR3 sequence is CTCSSGVAETLYF.

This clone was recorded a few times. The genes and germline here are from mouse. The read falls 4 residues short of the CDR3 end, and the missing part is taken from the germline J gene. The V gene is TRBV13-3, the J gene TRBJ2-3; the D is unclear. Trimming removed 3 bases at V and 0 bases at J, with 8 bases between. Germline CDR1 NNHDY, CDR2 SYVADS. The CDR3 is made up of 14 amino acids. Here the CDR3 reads CASSASSSAETLYF. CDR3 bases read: TGTGCCAGCAGTGCCAGTTCTAGTGCAGAA.

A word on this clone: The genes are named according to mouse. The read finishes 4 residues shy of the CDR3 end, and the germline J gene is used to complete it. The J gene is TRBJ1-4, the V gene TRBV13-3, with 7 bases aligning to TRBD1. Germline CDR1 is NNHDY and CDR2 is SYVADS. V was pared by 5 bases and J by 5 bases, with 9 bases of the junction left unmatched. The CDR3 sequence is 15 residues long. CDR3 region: CASRKPGQKNERLFF. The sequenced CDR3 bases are TGTGCCAGCAGAAAACCGGGACAGAAAAACGAA.

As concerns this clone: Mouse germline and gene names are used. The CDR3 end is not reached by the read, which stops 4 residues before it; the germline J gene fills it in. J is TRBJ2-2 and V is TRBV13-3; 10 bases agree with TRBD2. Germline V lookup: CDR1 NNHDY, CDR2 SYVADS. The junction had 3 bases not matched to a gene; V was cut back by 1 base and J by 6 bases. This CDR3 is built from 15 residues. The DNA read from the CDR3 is TGTGCCAGCAGTGATAGACTGGGGGGCCCCGGG. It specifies CASSDRLGGPG. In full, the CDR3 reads CASSDRLGGPGQLYF.

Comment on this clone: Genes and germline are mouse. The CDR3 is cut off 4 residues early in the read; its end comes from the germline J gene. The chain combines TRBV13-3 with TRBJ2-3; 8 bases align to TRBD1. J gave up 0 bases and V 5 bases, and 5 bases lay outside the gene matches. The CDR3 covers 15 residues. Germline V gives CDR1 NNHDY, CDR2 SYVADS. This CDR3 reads CASRGTGTSAETLYF. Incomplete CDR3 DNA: TGTGCCAGCAGGGGGACAGGAACTAGTGCAGAA.

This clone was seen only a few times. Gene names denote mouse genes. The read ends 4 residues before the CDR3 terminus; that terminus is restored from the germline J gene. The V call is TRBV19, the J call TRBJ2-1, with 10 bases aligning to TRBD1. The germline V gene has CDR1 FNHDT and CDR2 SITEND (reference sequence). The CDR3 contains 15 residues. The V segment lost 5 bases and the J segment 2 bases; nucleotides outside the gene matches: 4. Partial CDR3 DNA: TGTGCCAGCAGCCAGGGACAGGGGTACTATGCT. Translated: CASSQGQGYYA. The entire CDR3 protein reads CASSQGQGYYAEQFF.

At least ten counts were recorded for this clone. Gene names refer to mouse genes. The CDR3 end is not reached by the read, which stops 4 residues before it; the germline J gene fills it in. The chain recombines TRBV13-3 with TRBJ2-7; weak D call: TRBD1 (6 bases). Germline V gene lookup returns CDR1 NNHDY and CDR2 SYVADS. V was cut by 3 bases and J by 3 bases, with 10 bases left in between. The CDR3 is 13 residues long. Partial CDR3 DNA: TGTGCCAGCAGTGCACGACAGGACTAT. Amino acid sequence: CASSARQDY. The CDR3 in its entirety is CASSARQDYEQYF.

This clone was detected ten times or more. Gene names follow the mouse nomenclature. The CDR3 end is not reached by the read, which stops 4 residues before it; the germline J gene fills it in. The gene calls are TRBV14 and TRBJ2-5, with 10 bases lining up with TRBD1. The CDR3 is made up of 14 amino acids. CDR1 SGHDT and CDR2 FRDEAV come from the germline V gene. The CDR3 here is CASSSGTGEDTQYF. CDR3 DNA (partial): TGTGCCAGCAGTTCCGGGACAGGGGAAGAC.